Listed below are T cell receptor beta chains from one sample, sequenced in a study of blood T cell repertoires in COVID-19. Using immunoSEQ multiplex PCR, the repertoire was profiled, and TCRdb retains in-frame clones only, with some absent. Of about 76,000 clones in the sample, approximately 85% are singletons; the top ten hold about 10%. Sequenced sample: peripheral blood. These receptors all come from a man between 60 and 75 years old with COVID-19, enrolled during active disease. CDR3s include the opening cysteine and the closing phenylalanine or tryptophan. The D gene is left open where the match is weak. Some rows mark clone size as missing; the rest say once, few, many or name a class of expanded clone.

TRBJ2-1	few	TRBD2	TRBV6-6	CASSPAAPLSGRAVIPLILRVF	TGTGCCAGCAGTCCAGCCGCACCCTTAAGCGGGAGGGCGGTAATCCCCCTAATCCTCCGCGTCTTC
TRBJ2-1	-	TRBD1	TRBV5-1	CASTVQGGSYNEQFF	TGCGCCAGCACGGTACAGGGGGGCAGCTACAATGAGCAGTTCTTC
TRBJ2-3	-	-	TRBV2	CASSEALQGTDTQYF	TGTGCCAGCAGTGAAGCGCTTCAGGGTACAGATACGCAGTATTTT
TRBJ2-7	few	-	TRBV6-5	CASRGGGRTSYEQYF	TGTGCCAGCAGGGGGGGAGGTAGGACGAGCTACGAGCAGTACTTC
TRBJ1-2	-	TRBD1	TRBV10-2	CASRTTGIQGYTF	TGCGCCAGCAGAACGACAGGGATTCAAGGCTACACCTTC
TRBJ1-5	-	-	TRBV19	CASSIDHRAGNQPQHF	TGTGCCAGTAGTATAGATCACAGGGCTGGCAATCAGCCCCAGCATTTT
TRBJ1-2	-	-	TRBV2	CASSEREIYGYTF	TGTGCCAGCAGTGAAAGGGAGATCTATGGCTACACCTTC
TRBJ2-5	-	-	TRBV6-1	CASSESADPTETQYF	TGTGCCAGCAGTGAATCAGCGGACCCAACCGAGACCCAGTACTTC
TRBJ2-3	-	-	TRBV11-3	CASSPDAGTQYF	TGTGCCAGCAGCCCAGACGCGGGTACGCAGTATTTT
TRBJ2-1	-	TRBD2	TRBV3-1/TRBV3-2	CASSQDRSGGAYEQFF	TGTGCCAGCAGCCAAGATCGGAGCGGGGGGGCTTATGAGCAGTTCTTC
TRBJ2-7	-	-	TRBV25-1	CASSESAGEPDEQYF	TGTGCCAGCAGTGAATCGGCAGGGGAGCCGGACGAGCAGTACTTC
TRBJ2-7	-	TRBD2	TRBV19	CASSIGGSGGTYEQYF	TGTGCCAGTAGTATAGGAGGTAGCGGGGGAACCTACGAGCAGTACTTC
TRBJ2-1	-	TRBD2	TRBV24-1	CATSDPSGSTEQFF	TGTGCCACCAGTGATCCTAGCGGGAGCACTGAGCAGTTCTTC
TRBJ2-7	-	-	TRBV3-1/TRBV3-2	CASSQPGVYEQYF	TGTGCCAGCAGCCAACCGGGAGTCTACGAGCAGTACTTC
TRBJ2-2	-	-	TRBV29-1	CSVGDSGELFF	TGCAGCGTAGGTGACTCCGGGGAGCTGTTTTTT
TRBJ1-2	-	-	TRBV5-4	CASSFGGRDYGYTF	TGTGCCAGCAGCTTCGGGGGGAGGGACTATGGCTACACCTTC
TRBJ1-5	-	TRBD1	TRBV30	CAWSSKQGAGQPQHF	TGTGCCTGGAGCAGTAAACAGGGGGCTGGTCAGCCCCAGCATTTT
TRBJ1-6	-	-	TRBV29-1	CSEQEGPWDSPLHF	TGCAGCGAACAAGAGGGCCCCTGGGATTCACCCCTCCACTTT
TRBJ1-2	-	-	TRBV7-9	CASRPEGGYGYTF	TGTGCCAGCCGGCCCGAGGGCGGCTATGGCTACACCTTC
TRBJ1-1	-	-	TRBV19	CASSNRRLGRTEAFF	TGTGCCAGTAGTAACCGACGCCTCGGGAGGACTGAAGCTTTCTTT
TRBJ2-5	-	-	TRBV27	CASSLLSGETQYF	TGTGCCAGCAGTTTATTGTCGGGAGAGACCCAGTACTTC
TRBJ2-1	-	TRBD2	TRBV18	CASRGLADNEQFF	TGTGCCAGCCGGGGACTAGCGGACAATGAGCAGTTCTTC
TRBJ1-2	-	-	TRBV10-3	CAISESSPVLYGYTF	TGTGCCATCAGTGAGTCGAGTCCGGTGCTCTATGGCTACACCTTC
TRBJ1-5	-	-	TRBV19	CASSIFVTGNQPQHF	TGTGCCAGTAGTATTTTCGTGACGGGAAATCAGCCCCAGCATTTT
TRBJ1-4	-	TRBD1	TRBV28	CASSLSLGAGGDEKLFF	TGTGCCAGCAGTTTATCATTGGGGGCAGGGGGCGATGAAAAACTGTTTTTT
TRBJ2-5	-	TRBD2	TRBV13	CASSYLAGGETQYF	TGTGCCAGCAGCTACCTAGCGGGAGGGGAGACCCAGTACTTC
TRBJ1-4	-	-	TRBV2	CASSEESGPGANEKLFF	TGTGCCAGCAGTGAAGAATCAGGGCCAGGGGCTAATGAAAAACTGTTTTTT
TRBJ1-1	-	-	TRBV29-1	CSVEDLKNTEAFF	TGCAGCGTTGAAGATCTTAAGAACACTGAAGCTTTCTTT
TRBJ1-1	-	TRBD1	TRBV2	CASSENEQGSTEAFF	TGTGCCAGCAGTGAAAATGAACAGGGGAGCACTGAAGCTTTCTTT